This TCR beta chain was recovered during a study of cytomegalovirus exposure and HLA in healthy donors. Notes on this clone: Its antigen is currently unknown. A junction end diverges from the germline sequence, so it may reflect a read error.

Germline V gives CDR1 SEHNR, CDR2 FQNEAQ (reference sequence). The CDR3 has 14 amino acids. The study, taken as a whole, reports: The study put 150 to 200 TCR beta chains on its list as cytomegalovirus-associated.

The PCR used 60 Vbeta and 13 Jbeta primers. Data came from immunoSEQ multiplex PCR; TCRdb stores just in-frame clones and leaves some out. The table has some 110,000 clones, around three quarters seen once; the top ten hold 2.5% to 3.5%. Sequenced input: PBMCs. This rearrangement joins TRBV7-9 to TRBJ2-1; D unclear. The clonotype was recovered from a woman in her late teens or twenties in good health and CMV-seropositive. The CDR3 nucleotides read TGTTCCAGCAGCTTAGACTCCTCCTACAATGAGCAGTTCTTC. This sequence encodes CSSSLDSSYNEQFF.